The rows below give T cell receptor beta chains drawn from one sample of a study of cytomegalovirus exposure and HLA in healthy donors. Method: immunoSEQ multiplex PCR; TCRdb's copy keeps in-frame clones and lacks some. The repertoire holds more than 90,000 clones, about 78% seen once, with less than 3.5% in the top ten. Sequencing used PBMCs. Every receptor here comes from a woman aged 40 to 50 in good health and CMV-seronegative. CDR3s include the opening cysteine and the closing phenylalanine or tryptophan. A D gene is named only where the DNA matches it firmly. Expanded clones get a size class; other rows say once, few or many, or leave the size out.

CDR3 protein | CDR3 DNA | J gene | V gene | clone size | D gene
CASSSRTGELFF | TGTGCCAGCAGTTCTCGTACCGGGGAGCTGTTTTTT | TRBJ2-2 | TRBV6-1 | . | .
CASSQENLAGYNEQFF | TGTGCCAGCAGCCAAGAAAATCTAGCGGGGTACAATGAGCAGTTCTTC | TRBJ2-1 | TRBV4-2 | . | TRBD2
CASSFRYEQYF | TGTGCCAGCAGCTTTCGCTACGAGCAGTACTTC | TRBJ2-7 | TRBV5-6 | . | .
CASSLGGTGGAGYTF | TGCGCCAGCAGCTTGGGCGGGACAGGGGGCGCTGGCTACACCTTC | TRBJ1-2 | TRBV5-1 | once | TRBD1
CASSFTEKRGGELFF | TGTGCCAGCAGCTTCACCGAAAAGAGAGGCGGGGAGCTGTTTTTT | TRBJ2-2 | TRBV7-9 | . | .
CASSGLAGGRGLDAQYF | TGTGCCAGCAGCGGACTAGCGGGAGGGCGGGGTTTAGATGCGCAGTATTTT | TRBJ2-3 | TRBV28 | . | TRBD2
CASSSTLGLAGAGETQYF | TGTGCCAGCAGCTCTACCCTAGGGTTAGCGGGAGCTGGAGAGACCCAGTACTTC | TRBJ2-5 | TRBV11-2 | few | TRBD2
CASSPESGTYEQYF | TGTGCCAGCAGCCCGGAGTCAGGGACCTACGAGCAGTACTTC | TRBJ2-7 | TRBV7-8 | . | .
CASSPSGGNEQFF | TGTGCCAGCAGTCCCTCGGGGGGGAATGAGCAGTTCTTC | TRBJ2-1 | TRBV28 | once | TRBD2
CASTLRSGNTIYF | TGCGCCAGCACTCTGAGATCTGGAAACACCATATATTTT | TRBJ1-3 | TRBV10-2 | . | .
CASSLRIGTGKQETQYF | TGTGCCAGCAGTTTACGTATTGGGACAGGGAAACAAGAGACCCAGTACTTC | TRBJ2-5 | TRBV27 | . | TRBD1
CASSQTGNAYTF | TGTGCCAGCAGCCAAACAGGGAACGCCTACACCTTC | TRBJ1-2 | TRBV28 | . | .
CASSSTSGSTDTQYF | TGCGCCAGCAGCTCGACTAGCGGGAGCACAGATACGCAGTATTTT | TRBJ2-3 | TRBV5-1 | . | TRBD2
CSAREGYEQFF | TGCAGCGCCCGGGAGGGTTATGAGCAGTTCTTC | TRBJ2-1 | TRBV29-1 | . | TRBD2
CASSVGALNYGYTF | TGTGCCAGCAGCGTAGGCGCCCTTAACTATGGCTACACCTTC | TRBJ1-2 | TRBV9 | . | .
CASSPWGQGNQPQHF | TGTGCCAGTAGTCCGTGGGGACAGGGAAATCAGCCCCAGCATTTT | TRBJ1-5 | TRBV19 | . | TRBD1
CASSPTGSGDTQYF | TGTGCCAGCAGCCCTACAGGGTCCGGAGATACGCAGTATTTT | TRBJ2-3 | TRBV4-2 | few | .
CASSFVGGEQFF | TGTGCCAGCAGTTTTGTAGGGGGTGAGCAGTTCTTC | TRBJ2-1 | TRBV28 | . | .
CASSTGQEQETQYF | TGTGCCAGCAGCACCGGACAGGAACAAGAGACCCAGTACTTC | TRBJ2-5 | TRBV11-3 | . | TRBD1
CASSLLGPGGSDGYTF | TGTGCCAGCAGTTTATTAGGGCCAGGGGGCTCGGATGGCTACACCTTC | TRBJ1-2 | TRBV28 | . | TRBD1
CASSFDSGSYNEQFF | TGCGCCAGCAGCTTTGATAGCGGGAGCTACAATGAGCAGTTCTTC | TRBJ2-1 | TRBV5-1 | . | TRBD2
CASSSRRGAVQPQHF | TGTGCCAGCAGCTCACGACGGGGGGCCGTACAGCCCCAGCATTTT | TRBJ1-5 | TRBV7-2 | . | .
CASSDSTGVMRDTQYF | TGTGCCAGCAGTGACTCTACGGGAGTAATGAGAGATACGCAGTATTTT | TRBJ2-3 | TRBV6-4 | . | .
CASSQPPAGYNEQFF | TGTGCCAGTAGTCAACCGCCAGCGGGATACAATGAGCAGTTCTTC | TRBJ2-1 | TRBV19 | . | TRBD2
CASSLFGTEHGYTF | TGTGCCAGCAGTTTATTTGGGACAGAGCATGGCTACACCTTC | TRBJ1-2 | TRBV27 | . | TRBD1
CASSGDRVIGSNQPQHF | TGTGCCAGCAGTGGAGACAGGGTTATCGGAAGCAATCAGCCCCAGCATTTT | TRBJ1-5 | TRBV27 | . | TRBD1
CATTGGTEAFF | TGTGCCACGACAGGGGGCACTGAAGCTTTCTTT | TRBJ1-1 | TRBV6-1 | . | TRBD1
CASSLMGAGETQYF | TGTGCCAGCAGCTTAATGGGTGCCGGGGAGACCCAGTACTTC | TRBJ2-5 | TRBV5-4 | . | .
CASSLFTGELFF | TGTGCCAGCAGCCTATTCACCGGGGAGCTGTTTTTT | TRBJ2-2 | TRBV6-1 | . | .
CASSVQGQAYEAFF | TGTGCCAGCAGCGTCCAGGGACAGGCTTATGAAGCTTTCTTT | TRBJ1-1 | TRBV9 | . | TRBD1
CASSLSGGFSPLHF | TGCGCCAGCAGTCTATCGGGGGGGTTCTCACCCCTCCACTTT | TRBJ1-6 | TRBV23-1 | . | .
CASSQELAGGPYNEQFF | TGCGCCAGCAGCCAAGAACTAGCGGGAGGGCCCTACAATGAGCAGTTCTTC | TRBJ2-1 | TRBV4-3 | many | TRBD2
CASRATGSGNTIYF | TGTGCCAGCAGAGCGACAGGTTCTGGAAACACCATATATTTT | TRBJ1-3 | TRBV2 | few | .
CASSGTGAGTEAFF | TGTGCCAGCAGCGGGACAGGTGCGGGCACTGAAGCTTTCTTT | TRBJ1-1 | TRBV5-6 | . | TRBD1
CSVRLQGSGTQYF | TGCAGCGTTCGATTACAGGGAAGCGGTACGCAGTATTTT | TRBJ2-3 | TRBV29-1 | . | .
CASSLRGQDYGYTF | TGTGCCAGCAGCTTGAGAGGACAGGACTATGGCTACACCTTC | TRBJ1-2 | TRBV5-6 | . | TRBD1
CASSAGPVGAEAFF | TGTGCCAGCAGCGCAGGCCCGGTGGGTGCTGAAGCTTTCTTT | TRBJ1-1 | TRBV28 | . | .
CASKGGPGFGSGNTIYF | TGCGCCAGCAAAGGGGGCCCGGGTTTCGGCTCTGGAAACACCATATATTTT | TRBJ1-3 | TRBV10-2 | . | TRBD1
CASRRALATNEKLFF | TGTGCCAGCAGGAGGGCTCTTGCAACTAATGAAAAACTGTTTTTT | TRBJ1-4 | TRBV2 | . | .
CASSTRESIRPQHF | TGTGCCAGCAGCACCCGGGAGTCTATCAGGCCCCAGCATTTT | TRBJ1-5 | TRBV5-6 | few | .
CASSQTDRVGTDTQYF | TGTGCCAGCAGTCAAACTGACAGGGTAGGCACAGATACGCAGTATTTT | TRBJ2-3 | TRBV28 | . | TRBD1
CASSLTLLLTGSYEQYF | TGTGCCAGCAGCTTAACGTTACTCCTCACCGGGTCCTACGAGCAGTACTTC | TRBJ2-7 | TRBV13 | few | .